The clone carrying this T cell receptor (beta chain) was found many times. As part of library construction, unique molecular identifiers were attached to individual cDNA molecules. MiXCR, run by TCRdb on the 5' RACE reads, gives a single entry per CDR3 protein. The sample has some 40,000 distinct CDR3 sequences, roughly 4.3% seen once. This sample was taken from a study of early T cells in non-severe SARS-CoV-2 infection. CDR1 and CDR2 (germline): SGHVS, FNYEAQ. CDR3 size: 14 residues. V gave up 5 bases and J gave up 7 bases, with 15 bases separating them. The sequence derives from an adult who was a healthcare worker with PCR-confirmed SARS-CoV-2 infection or an uninfected control (not recorded which). The J gene is TRBJ1-5, the V gene TRBV7-6; D unclear. Sequences were obtained from whole blood. The CDR3 nucleotides are TGTGCCAGCAGCGAAAATTCGATTTCACAGCCCCAGCATTTT. This codes for CASSENSISQPQHF.